This T cell receptor (beta chain) stems from a study of blood T cells in healthy people across ages. With a J-beta primer mix and a sample-barcoded 5' primer, a second PCR ran about 7 to 12 cycles. TCRdb used MiXCR to reprocess the 5' RACE reads, holding one entry per CDR3 protein. Here the sample spans about 1 million distinct CDR3 sequences, 40% to 50% being singletons. Worth noting for this clonotype: Its specificity is not known.

Overall study findings and caveats: Naive T cell percentage by flow cytometry tracked strongly with beta diversity.

This receptor was taken from a woman aged 55 to 70 in good health. Material: blood.

The CDR3 protein is CATSRTGRGETQYF. In DNA form, the CDR3 reads TGTGCCACCAGCAGAACGGGGAGAGGCGAGACCCAGTACTTC. This chain uses TRBV15 with TRBJ2-5, with D possibly matching TRBD2 (5 bases). CDR3 length: 14 amino acids. Germline V gene lookup returns CDR1 LNHNV and CDR2 YYDKDF (reference sequence). V was clipped by 2 bases and J by 5 bases, with 12 bases between them. The full variable domain, its missing parts supplied by reference TRBV15 and TRBJ2-5, is DAMVIQNPRYQVTQFGKPVTLSCSQTLNHNVMYWYQQKSSQAPKLLFHYYDKDFNNEADTPDNFQSRRPNTSFCFLDIRSPGLGDTAMYLCATSRTGRGETQYFGPGTRLLVL.